A selection of T cell receptor beta chains follows, all from one sample in a study of identical twins. TCRdb re-derived calls from the 5' RACE reads in MiXCR, one entry per CDR3 protein. The sample lists a few hundred thousand distinct CDR3 sequences; nearly 10% were seen once. Another study also made use of these data, one on yellow fever vaccine responses in identical twins.

Sequenced input: PBMCs. These receptors all stem from a woman aged 18 to 35 in good health. Both conserved end residues are part of each CDR3. The D gene is left open where the match is weak. For some rows the clone size is stated as once, few or many, or as a class when expanded; others skip it.

size | J | V | D | DNA | CDR3
many | TRBJ2-1 | TRBV7-2 | TRBD1 | TGTGCCAGCAGCCGGACAGGGATCCGCAATGAGCAGTTCTTC | CASSRTGIRNEQFF
few | TRBJ2-3 | TRBV28 | TRBD2 | TGTGCCAGCAGTTCAATTTGGCGGGAGATCACAGATACGCAGTATTTT | CASSSIWREITDTQYF
. | TRBJ2-3 | TRBV14 | . | TGTGCCAGCAGTCAAGTCCGAGGGGGGGCGGAGTATTTT | CASSQVRGGAEYF
many | TRBJ2-5 | TRBV12-3/TRBV12-4 | TRBD2 | TGTGCCAGCAGTTTAGTAGCGGGAGTCTTCCCCCACCAGTACTTC | CASSLVAGVFPHQYF
many | TRBJ2-3 | TRBV15 | TRBD1 | TGTGCCACCAGCAGGGACAGGGGAGGGGGCACAGATACGCAGTATTTT | CATSRDRGGGTDTQYF
. | TRBJ2-5 | TRBV29-1 | . | TGCAGCGTTGAAGATCTTCCAGGGGTGACCCAGTACTTC | CSVEDLPGVTQYF
many | TRBJ2-5 | TRBV20-1 | TRBD1 | TGCAGTGCTAGAGCGACAGGGAGACGGGAGACCCAGTACTTC | CSARATGRRETQYF
many | TRBJ2-3 | TRBV12-3/TRBV12-4 | . | TGTGCCAGCAGCCCGGTAACAGATACGCAGTATTTT | CASSPVTDTQYF
many | TRBJ2-2 | TRBV29-1 | . | TGCAGCGTTCGCCAGGGGGGGGTCACCGGGGAGCTGTTTTTT | CSVRQGGVTGELFF
few | TRBJ2-2 | TRBV20-1 | . | TGCAGTGCTATAACATCGGGGAACACCGGGGAGCTGTTTTTT | CSAITSGNTGELFF
many | TRBJ2-7 | TRBV12-3/TRBV12-4 | . | TGTGCCAGCTCCCCAGAGCTAGCGAGCCACGAGCAGTACTTC | CASSPELASHEQYF
. | TRBJ1-1 | TRBV6-1 | . | TGTGCCAGCAGCAAAGCATCGACCTTAGAAACTGAAGCTTTCTTT | CASSKASTLETEAFF
. | TRBJ2-3 | TRBV7-9 | . | TGTGCCAGCAGCTCATGGACGGGTGATTTTCCCGCAGATACGCAGTATTTT | CASSSWTGDFPADTQYF
many | TRBJ2-2 | TRBV6-5 | . | TGTGCCCCGGGGGCCCCCACCGGGGAGCTGTTTTTT | CAPGAPTGELFF
many | TRBJ2-7 | TRBV15 | TRBD1 | TGTGCCACCAGCAGAGATTTTGTACAGGGGGGATACGAGCAGTACTTC | CATSRDFVQGGYEQYF
few | TRBJ2-2 | TRBV11-3 | . | TGTGCCAGCAGCTTAGATTATAAAAGGTCCGGGGAGCTGTTTTTT | CASSLDYKRSGELFF
. | TRBJ2-3 | TRBV20-1 | TRBD1 | TGCAGTGCTAGAGATATAGGTTGGACAGGGACCACAGATACGCAGTATTTT | CSARDIGWTGTTDTQYF
few | TRBJ2-3 | TRBV20-1 | . | TGCAGTGCTAGTCCCAGGGCCCACACAGATACGCAGTATTTT | CSASPRAHTDTQYF
few | TRBJ2-1 | TRBV28 | TRBD2 | TGTGCCAGCAGCTCAGTCGGGACTAGAATCAATGAGCAGTTCTTC | CASSSVGTRINEQFF
. | TRBJ1-2 | TRBV15 | TRBD1 | TGTGCCACCAGCCCCGCGGGGCAGGGGGGCTATGGCTACACCTTC | CATSPAGQGGYGYTF
many | TRBJ1-5 | TRBV12-3/TRBV12-4 | . | TGTGCCAGCGGGATACGTTGGGACCAGCCCCAGCATTTT | CASGIRWDQPQHF
. | TRBJ1-2 | TRBV30 | . | TGTGCCTGGGACGATCCACTCAACTATGGCTACACCTTC | CAWDDPLNYGYTF
. | TRBJ2-3 | TRBV30 | . | TGTGCCTGGATCCCCGGGACCTTCATCACAGATACGCAGTATTTT | CAWIPGTFITDTQYF
many | TRBJ2-1 | TRBV5-1 | TRBD1 | TGCGCCAGCAGCATGGGACAGGGGATGAATGAGCAGTTCTTC | CASSMGQGMNEQFF
. | TRBJ2-5 | TRBV2 | . | TGTGCCAGCAGTGATAGGACAGACTCCCAAGAGACCCAGTACTTC | CASSDRTDSQETQYF
. | TRBJ2-7 | TRBV20-1 | . | TGCAGTGCTAGAGATCTCAGCCTAGCATACCACGAGCAGTACTTC | CSARDLSLAYHEQYF
. | TRBJ1-5 | TRBV2 | TRBD1 | TGTGCCAGCAGTTCACTCAGGACAGGGCGAAGCAATCAGCCCCAGCATTTT | CASSSLRTGRSNQPQHF
. | TRBJ1-1 | TRBV20-1 | . | TGCAGTGCTAGTATAGGGGGCACTGAAGCTTTCTTT | CSASIGGTEAFF
. | TRBJ2-1 | TRBV19 | . | TGTGCCAGTAGTAGCGGACAGAACTACAATGAGCAGTTCTTC | CASSSGQNYNEQFF
many | TRBJ2-3 | TRBV3-1 | TRBD1 | TGTGCCAGCAGCCACTTGGACAGGGGAATTACAGATACGCAGTATTTT | CASSHLDRGITDTQYF
many | TRBJ2-2 | TRBV29-1 | TRBD1 | TGCAGCGGAGGACAGGCCGCGAACACCGGGGAGCTGTTTTTT | CSGGQAANTGELFF
many | TRBJ2-3 | TRBV12-3/TRBV12-4 | . | TGTGCCAGCAGTTTTGGTGGCGGGGAAGATACGCAGTATTTT | CASSFGGGEDTQYF
few | TRBJ2-2 | TRBV20-1 | . | TGCAGTGCTCGGGAGTACACCGGGGAGCTGTTTTTT | CSAREYTGELFF
many | TRBJ2-2 | TRBV12-3/TRBV12-4 | . | TGTGCCAGCAGTCCCGGGTCGATCAAAACCGGGGAGCTGTTTTTT | CASSPGSIKTGELFF
many | TRBJ1-6 | TRBV12-3/TRBV12-4 | TRBD1 | TGTGCCAGCAGTGCACAATCCGGGACAGGGCATAATTCACCCCTCCACTTT | CASSAQSGTGHNSPLHF
. | TRBJ2-1 | TRBV5-1 | TRBD1 | TGCGCCAGCAGCTTGGGACAGGGGTTCTTTAGTGAGCAGTTCTTC | CASSLGQGFFSEQFF
. | TRBJ2-7 | TRBV7-8 | TRBD1 | TGTGCCAGCAGCACCAAGGGACAGGGGAGTTTGTTCGACTACGAGCAGTACTTC | CASSTKGQGSLFDYEQYF
many | TRBJ2-1 | TRBV7-6 | . | TGTGCCAGCAGCCTCCTAGCGCTTTCCTACAATGAGCAGTTCTTC | CASSLLALSYNEQFF
. | TRBJ2-7 | TRBV7-9 | TRBD1 | TGTGCCAGCAGTCCGACAGGGGCTGCCGAGCAGTACTTC | CASSPTGAAEQYF
many | TRBJ2-1 | TRBV20-1 | TRBD2 | TGCAGTGCTAGAAAGTCCGGACTAGCCCTTAAGACCTACAATGAGCAGTTCTTC | CSARKSGLALKTYNEQFF
few | TRBJ2-7 | TRBV11-2 | TRBD2 | TGTGCCAGCAGCTTAGAATTCCGCCGATTTCGACTAGCGGGAGTGGTAATAGGGCAGTACTTC | CASSLEFRRFRLAGVVIGQYF
. | TRBJ2-5 | TRBV6-1 | . | TGTGCCAGCAACGCCGGGGTGGGAGTCGGAGAGACCCAGTACTTC | CASNAGVGVGETQYF
few | TRBJ2-1 | TRBV6-1 | . | TGTGCCAGCACTCGAAGAACGGGGGGCAACAGGTTTCCGAACAATGAGCAGTTCTTC | CASTRRTGGNRFPNNEQFF
many | TRBJ2-3 | TRBV27 | . | TGTGCCAGCACCCTAGGCAGTGGCGGAGATACGCAGTATTTT | CASTLGSGGDTQYF
. | TRBJ1-5 | TRBV28 | TRBD1 | TGTGCCAGCAGCCCAGGGGGGGACAATCAGCCCCAGCATTTT | CASSPGGDNQPQHF
many | TRBJ2-7 | TRBV4-1 | . | TGCGCCAGCAGCCGACAGGTCGGTCCCAATGTTTACGAGCAGTACTTC | CASSRQVGPNVYEQYF
few | TRBJ2-7 | TRBV3-1 | TRBD2 | TGTGCCAGCAGCCAAGCTCTAGCGGGGGGGCCCTACGAGCAGTACTTC | CASSQALAGGPYEQYF
many | TRBJ1-3 | TRBV5-1 | TRBD1 | TGCGCCAGCAGCCCCGCGGACAGGGTCTCTGGAAACACCATATATTTT | CASSPADRVSGNTIYF
once | TRBJ2-7 | TRBV28 | . | TGTGCCAGCAGTTTCCACTCCCGGGGGTACGAGCAGTACTTC | CASSFHSRGYEQYF
. | TRBJ1-4 | TRBV12-3/TRBV12-4 | . | TGTGCCAGCAGTTTAGACAGCAGTTTTGAAAAACTGTTTTTT | CASSLDSSFEKLFF
few | TRBJ2-1 | TRBV20-1 | TRBD2 | TGCAGTGCTCTCACTAGCGCTGTAAACAATGAGCAGTTCTTC | CSALTSAVNNEQFF